These T cell receptor beta chains were read from a single sample in a study of shared clonotypes between healthy human individuals. The table came from immunoSEQ multiplex PCR; TCRdb's copy has only in-frame clones and leaves some out. Of 950,000 to 1,100,000 clones in the sample, around 78% are singletons; the top ten hold around 0.61%. The specimen sequenced was memory CD4+ T cells from PBMCs. The receptors originated from a man aged 18 to 30 in good health. Some clones in this sample may be carry-over from other donors' samples. Each CDR3 is given with its conserved first and last residue. A D gene is named only where the DNA matches it firmly.

D gene: .; CDR3 length: 16; V gene: TRBV19; CDR3 protein: CASSIGRRTGANVLTF
D gene: .; CDR3 length: 14; V gene: TRBV28; CDR3 protein: CASSLDRANYGYTF
D gene: .; CDR3 length: 15; V gene: TRBV11-3; CDR3 protein: CASSLFAGKGNIQYF
D gene: .; CDR3 length: 13; V gene: TRBV11-3; CDR3 protein: CASSLDPESEAFF
D gene: .; CDR3 length: 15; V gene: TRBV28; CDR3 protein: CASSFRGKSTDTQYF
D gene: .; CDR3 length: 11; V gene: TRBV25-1; CDR3 protein: CVLSRGYGYTF
D gene: TRBD1; CDR3 length: 14; V gene: TRBV5-1; CDR3 protein: CASSLDGDRRTYTF
D gene: TRBD1; CDR3 length: 15; V gene: TRBV30; CDR3 protein: CAWSYRGLGTDTQYF
D gene: .; CDR3 length: 15; V gene: TRBV5-5; CDR3 protein: CASSPEGATYNEQFF
D gene: .; CDR3 length: 10; V gene: TRBV28; CDR3 protein: CASSANGYTF
D gene: .; CDR3 length: 14; V gene: TRBV6-6; CDR3 protein: CASSTREKGNTIYF
D gene: TRBD2; CDR3 length: 15; V gene: TRBV7-9; CDR3 protein: CASSRTTSGYVEQYF
D gene: .; CDR3 length: 13; V gene: TRBV5-1; CDR3 protein: CASSLGVKDPQHF
D gene: .; CDR3 length: 14; V gene: TRBV2; CDR3 protein: CASKGPPSTDTQYF
D gene: TRBD1; CDR3 length: 14; V gene: TRBV6-1; CDR3 protein: CASGRQGLGYEQYF
D gene: TRBD1; CDR3 length: 13; V gene: TRBV6-6; CDR3 protein: CASSSPGGLEQFF
D gene: .; CDR3 length: 15; V gene: TRBV5-1; CDR3 protein: CASSTLPSGADTQYF
D gene: .; CDR3 length: 16; V gene: TRBV28; CDR3 protein: CASCKSPGGQNTEAFF
D gene: .; CDR3 length: 14; V gene: TRBV28; CDR3 protein: CASAPRTPHTEAFF
D gene: .; CDR3 length: 12; V gene: TRBV23-1; CDR3 protein: CASSPTSAEQYF
D gene: .; CDR3 length: 14; V gene: TRBV18; CDR3 protein: CASSPYKDNQPQHF
D gene: .; CDR3 length: 13; V gene: TRBV7-3; CDR3 protein: CASSLNRENEQFF